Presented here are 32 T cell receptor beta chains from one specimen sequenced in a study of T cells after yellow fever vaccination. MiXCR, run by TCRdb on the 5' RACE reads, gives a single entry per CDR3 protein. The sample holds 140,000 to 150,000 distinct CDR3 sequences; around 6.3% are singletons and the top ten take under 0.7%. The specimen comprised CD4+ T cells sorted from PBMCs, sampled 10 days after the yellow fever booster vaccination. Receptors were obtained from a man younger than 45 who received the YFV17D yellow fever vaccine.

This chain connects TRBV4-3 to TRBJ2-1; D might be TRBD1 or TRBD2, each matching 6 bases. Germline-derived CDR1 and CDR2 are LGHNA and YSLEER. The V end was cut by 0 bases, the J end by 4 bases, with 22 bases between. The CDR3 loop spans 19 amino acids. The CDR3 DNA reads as TGCGCCAGCAGCCAAGATACAGGGTCGGCTCGGGGACTTTACAATGAGCAGTTCTTC. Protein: CASSQDTGSARGLYNEQFF.

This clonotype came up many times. In DNA form, the CDR3 reads TGCAGTGCTAGAGATGGGGGGGGGACGTTTCCCAATGAGCAGTTCTTC. It codes for CSARDGGGTFPNEQFF. This chain connects TRBV20-1 to TRBJ2-1, with TRBD2 matching over 7 bases. Germline-derived CDR1 and CDR2 are DFQATT and SNEGSKA (reference sequence). V shed 0 bases, J shed 6 bases, and the junction held 11 bases outside the gene matches. This CDR3 has 16 residues.

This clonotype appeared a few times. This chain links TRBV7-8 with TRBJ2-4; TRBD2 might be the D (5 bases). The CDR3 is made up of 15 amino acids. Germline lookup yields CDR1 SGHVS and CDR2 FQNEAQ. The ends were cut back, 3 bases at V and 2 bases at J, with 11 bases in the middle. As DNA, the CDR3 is TGTGCCAGCAGCTTCGAGGGTAACACCAAAAACATTCAGTACTTC. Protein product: CASSFEGNTKNIQYF.

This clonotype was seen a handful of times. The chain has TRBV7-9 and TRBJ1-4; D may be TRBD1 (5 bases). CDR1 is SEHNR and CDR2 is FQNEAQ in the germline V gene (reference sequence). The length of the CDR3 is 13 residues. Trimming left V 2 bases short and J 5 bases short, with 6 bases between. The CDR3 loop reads CASSLKGNEKLFF. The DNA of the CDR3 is TGTGCCAGCAGCTTAAAGGGGAATGAAAAACTGTTTTTT.

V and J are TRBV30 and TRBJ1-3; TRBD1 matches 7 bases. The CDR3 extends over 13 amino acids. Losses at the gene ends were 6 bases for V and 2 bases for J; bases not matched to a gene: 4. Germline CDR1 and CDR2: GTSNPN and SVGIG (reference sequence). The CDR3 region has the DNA TGTGCCTGCTACCAGGGGGCTGGAAACACCATATATTTT. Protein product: CACYQGAGNTIYF.

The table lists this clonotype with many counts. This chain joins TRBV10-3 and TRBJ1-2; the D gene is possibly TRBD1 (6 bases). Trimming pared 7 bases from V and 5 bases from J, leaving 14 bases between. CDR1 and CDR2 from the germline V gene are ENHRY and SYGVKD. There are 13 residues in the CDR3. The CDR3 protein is CAIMGGYSYGYTF. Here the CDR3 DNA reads TGTGCCATCATGGGGGGCTACAGTTATGGCTACACCTTC.

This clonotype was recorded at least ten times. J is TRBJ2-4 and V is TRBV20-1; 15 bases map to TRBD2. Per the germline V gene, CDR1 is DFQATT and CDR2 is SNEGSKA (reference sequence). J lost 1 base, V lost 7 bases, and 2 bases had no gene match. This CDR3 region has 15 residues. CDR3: CSVGTSGRAKNIQYF. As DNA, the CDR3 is TGCAGTGTCGGGACTAGCGGGAGGGCCAAAAACATTCAGTACTTC.

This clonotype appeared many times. CDR3 loop: CASSQERLPNYEQYF. As DNA, the CDR3 is TGTGCCAGCAGCCAAGAGCGACTACCAAACTACGAGCAGTACTTC. This chain joins TRBV3-1 and TRBJ2-7, with a tentative D call TRBD2 (5 bases). With 0 bases removed from V and 3 bases from J, the gap between germline ends came to 12 bases. CDR1 LGHDT and CDR2 YNNKEL come from the germline V gene (reference sequence). This CDR3 has 15 residues.

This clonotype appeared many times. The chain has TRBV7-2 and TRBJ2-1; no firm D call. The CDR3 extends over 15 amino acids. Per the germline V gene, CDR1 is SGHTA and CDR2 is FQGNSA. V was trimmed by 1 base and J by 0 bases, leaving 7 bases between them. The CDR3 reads CASSLEGGSYNEQFF. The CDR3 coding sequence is TGTGCCAGCAGCTTAGAAGGTGGCTCCTACAATGAGCAGTTCTTC.

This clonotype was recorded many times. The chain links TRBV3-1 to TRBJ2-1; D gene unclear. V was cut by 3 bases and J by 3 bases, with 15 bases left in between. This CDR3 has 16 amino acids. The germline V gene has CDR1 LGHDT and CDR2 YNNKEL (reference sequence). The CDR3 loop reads CASSHPPRTGYNEQFF. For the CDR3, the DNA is TGTGCCAGCAGCCACCCTCCCCGGACGGGCTACAATGAGCAGTTCTTC.

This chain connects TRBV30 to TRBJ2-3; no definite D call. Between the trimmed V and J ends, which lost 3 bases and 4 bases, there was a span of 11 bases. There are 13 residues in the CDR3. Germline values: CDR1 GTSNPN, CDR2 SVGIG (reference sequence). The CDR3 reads CAWSGSRPDTQYF. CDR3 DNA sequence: TGTGCCTGGAGCGGGTCCCGTCCAGATACGCAGTATTTT.

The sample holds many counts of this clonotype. CDR3 region: CASSQGIRGNEQFF. The DNA for the CDR3 is TGCGCCAGCAGCCAAGGGATTCGGGGGAATGAGCAGTTCTTC. The chain combines TRBV4-1 with TRBJ2-1, with D perhaps matching TRBD2 (6 bases). V lost 1 base, J lost 7 bases, and 11 bases lay in between. From germline, CDR1 is MGHRA and CDR2 YSYEKL. This CDR3 spans 14 amino acids.

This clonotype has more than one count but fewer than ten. DNA for the CDR3: TGTGCCAGCAGCTTACCTCCGATGAACACTGAAGCTTTCTTT. Translating it yields CASSLPPMNTEAFF. The chain employs TRBV7-9 and TRBJ1-1; no clear D. The CDR3 runs 14 residues. The V gene lost 2 bases and the J gene lost 0 bases, with 7 bases spanning the gap. Per the germline V gene, CDR1 is SEHNR and CDR2 is FQNEAQ (reference sequence).

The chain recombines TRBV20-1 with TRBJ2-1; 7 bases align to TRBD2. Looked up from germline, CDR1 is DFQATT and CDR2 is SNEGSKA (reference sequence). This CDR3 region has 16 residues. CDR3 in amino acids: CCPCHIAGSFYNEQFF. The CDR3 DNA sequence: TGCTGCCCTTGTCATATAGCGGGCTCTTTCTACAATGAGCAGTTCTTC.

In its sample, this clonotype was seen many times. The CDR3 DNA reads as TGTGCCAGCAGCCCATTAGGGGGGCTTAACACTGAAGCTTTCTTT. Amino acids: CASSPLGGLNTEAFF. The V gene is TRBV7-9, the J gene TRBJ1-1; a possible D gene is TRBD1 (6 bases). Germline V gene data show CDR1 as SEHNR and CDR2 as FQNEAQ (reference sequence). This CDR3 has 15 residues. Trimming pared 5 bases from V and 2 bases from J, leaving 15 bases between.

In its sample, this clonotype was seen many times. DNA of the CDR3: TGTGCCAGCTCCCGGACAGGGGGCTACGAGCAGTACTTC. This sequence encodes CASSRTGGYEQYF. V usage is TRBV25-1 and J usage is TRBJ2-7, with 10 nucleotides matching TRBD1. The ends lost 8 bases at V and 3 bases at J; junction bases unmatched: 4. CDR3 length: 13 residues. Germline CDR1 and CDR2: MGHDK and SYGVNS.

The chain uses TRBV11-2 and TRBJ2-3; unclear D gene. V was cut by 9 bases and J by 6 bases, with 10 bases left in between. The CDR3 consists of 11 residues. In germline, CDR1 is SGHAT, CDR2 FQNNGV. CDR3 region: CARRDGDTQYF. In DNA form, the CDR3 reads TGTGCCAGGCGAGACGGGGATACGCAGTATTTT.

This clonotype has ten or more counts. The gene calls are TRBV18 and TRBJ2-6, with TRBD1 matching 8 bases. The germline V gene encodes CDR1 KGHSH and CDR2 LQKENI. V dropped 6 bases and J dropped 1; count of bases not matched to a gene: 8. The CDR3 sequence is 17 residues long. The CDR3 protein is CASSGQGALSGANVLTF. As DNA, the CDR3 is TGTGCCAGCTCGGGGCAGGGGGCTCTTTCTGGGGCCAACGTCCTGACTTTC.

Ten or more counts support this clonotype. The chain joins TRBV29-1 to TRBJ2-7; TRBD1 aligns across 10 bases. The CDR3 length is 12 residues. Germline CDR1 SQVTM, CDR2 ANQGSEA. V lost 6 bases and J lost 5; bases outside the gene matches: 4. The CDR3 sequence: CSVGTGVDEQYF. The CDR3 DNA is TGCAGCGTAGGGACAGGGGTGGACGAGCAGTACTTC.

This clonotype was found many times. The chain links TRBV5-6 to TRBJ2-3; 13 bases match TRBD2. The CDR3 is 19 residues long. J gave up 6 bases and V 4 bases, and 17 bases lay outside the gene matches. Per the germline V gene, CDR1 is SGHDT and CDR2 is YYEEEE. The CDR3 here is CASSPTGTSGRASRDTQYF. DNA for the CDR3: TGTGCCAGCAGCCCTACCGGAACTAGCGGGAGGGCCTCTAGGGATACGCAGTATTTT.

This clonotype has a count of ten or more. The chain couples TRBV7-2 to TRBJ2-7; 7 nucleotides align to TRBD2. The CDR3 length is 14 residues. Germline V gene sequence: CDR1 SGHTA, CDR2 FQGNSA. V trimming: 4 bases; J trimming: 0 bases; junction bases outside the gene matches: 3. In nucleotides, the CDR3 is TGTGCCAGCAGCTCTAGCGGACCCTCCTACGAGCAGTACTTC. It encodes CASSSSGPSYEQYF.

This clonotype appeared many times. CDR3 loop: CASSLGTGLGFPDTQYF. CDR3 in DNA: TGCGCCAGCAGCTTGGGGACTGGACTAGGCTTTCCAGATACGCAGTATTTT. V gene TRBV5-1 combines with J gene TRBJ2-3; 7 positions agree with TRBD2. The CDR3 extends over 17 amino acids. The V and J ends lost 0 bases and 4 bases, in that order; junction bases with no gene match: 11. Germline CDR1 and CDR2: SGHRS and YFSETQ.

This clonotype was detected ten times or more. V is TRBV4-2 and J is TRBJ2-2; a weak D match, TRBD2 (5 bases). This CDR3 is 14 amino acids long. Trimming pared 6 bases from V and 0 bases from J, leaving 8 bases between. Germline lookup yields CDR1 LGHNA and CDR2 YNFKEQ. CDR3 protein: CASRPGTNTGELFF. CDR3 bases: TGTGCCAGCAGACCGGGAACGAACACCGGGGAGCTGTTTTTT.

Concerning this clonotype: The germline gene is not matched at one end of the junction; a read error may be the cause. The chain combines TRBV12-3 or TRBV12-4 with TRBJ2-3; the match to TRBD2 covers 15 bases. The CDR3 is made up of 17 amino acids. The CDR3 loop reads CVSSTWTSGRVTDTQYF. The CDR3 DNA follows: TGTGTCAGCAGTACATGGACTAGCGGGAGGGTTACAGATACGCAGTATTTT.

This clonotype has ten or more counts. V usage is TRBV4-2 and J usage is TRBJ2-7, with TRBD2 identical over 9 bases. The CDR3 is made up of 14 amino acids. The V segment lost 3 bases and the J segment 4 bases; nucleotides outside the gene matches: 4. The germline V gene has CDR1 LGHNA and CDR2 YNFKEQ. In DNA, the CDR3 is TGTGCCAGCAGCCAGGCGGGAGGGCAGTACGAGCAGTACTTC. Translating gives CASSQAGGQYEQYF.

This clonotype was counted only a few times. The CDR3 region has the DNA TGTGCCAGCAGTTTCTCGGGACTAGCGGGAGGAACCGGGGAGCTGTTTTTT. Protein sequence: CASSFSGLAGGTGELFF. The V call is TRBV6-5, the J call TRBJ2-2, with TRBD2 matching 15 bases. Germline V gene lookup returns CDR1 MNHEY and CDR2 SVGAGI. The CDR3 extends over 17 amino acids. After removal of 4 bases from V and 5 bases from J, the junction contained 5 bases not matched to a gene.

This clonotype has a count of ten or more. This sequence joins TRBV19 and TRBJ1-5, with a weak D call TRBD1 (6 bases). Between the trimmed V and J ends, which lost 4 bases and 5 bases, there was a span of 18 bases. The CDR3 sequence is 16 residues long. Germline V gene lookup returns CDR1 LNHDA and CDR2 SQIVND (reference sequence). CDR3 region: CASSTYNRDTDQPQHF. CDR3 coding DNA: TGTGCCAGTAGTACCTACAACAGGGATACAGATCAGCCCCAGCATTTT.

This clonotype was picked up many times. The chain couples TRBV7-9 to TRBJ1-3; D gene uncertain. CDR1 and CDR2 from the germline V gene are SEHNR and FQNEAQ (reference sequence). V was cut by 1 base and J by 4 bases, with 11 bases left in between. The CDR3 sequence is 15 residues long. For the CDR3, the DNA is TGTGCCAGCAGCTTAGGGGAACAAGCCGGAAACACCATATATTTT. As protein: CASSLGEQAGNTIYF.

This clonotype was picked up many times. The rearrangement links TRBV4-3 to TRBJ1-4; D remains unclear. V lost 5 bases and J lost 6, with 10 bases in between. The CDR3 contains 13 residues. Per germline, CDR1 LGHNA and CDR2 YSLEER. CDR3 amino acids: CASSSHLYEKLFF. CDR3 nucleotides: TGCGCCAGCAGCTCTCACCTCTATGAAAAACTGTTTTTT.

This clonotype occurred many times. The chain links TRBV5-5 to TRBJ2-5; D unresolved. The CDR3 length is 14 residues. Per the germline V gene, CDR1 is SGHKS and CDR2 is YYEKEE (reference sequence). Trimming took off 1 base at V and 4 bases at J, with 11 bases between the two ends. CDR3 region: CASSLRAGLETQYF. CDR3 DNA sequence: TGTGCCAGCAGCTTGAGAGCCGGGTTAGAGACCCAGTACTTC.

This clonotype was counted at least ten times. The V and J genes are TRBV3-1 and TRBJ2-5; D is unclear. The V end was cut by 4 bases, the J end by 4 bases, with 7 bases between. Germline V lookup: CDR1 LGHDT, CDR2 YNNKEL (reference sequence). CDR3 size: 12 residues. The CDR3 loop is CASSPSAETQYF. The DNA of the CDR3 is TGTGCCAGCAGCCCCAGCGCAGAGACCCAGTACTTC.

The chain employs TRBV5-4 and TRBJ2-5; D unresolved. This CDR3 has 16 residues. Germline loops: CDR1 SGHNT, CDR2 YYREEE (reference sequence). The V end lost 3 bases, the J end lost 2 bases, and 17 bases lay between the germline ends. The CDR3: CASSSVRGARQETQYF. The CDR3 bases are TGTGCCAGCAGCTCAGTTAGAGGTGCAAGGCAAGAGACCCAGTACTTC.